This T cell receptor beta chain was documented in a study of OX40 agonist ivuxolimab in advanced cancers. Across the study: The patients' treatment was ivuxolimab, an agonistic anti-OX40 (CD134) antibody. Averaging about 60 years in age, with a range of about 23 to 80, the cohort was more than 75% male.

On this clone itself: Its cognate antigen is unknown.

The CDR3 contains 14 residues. The V gene's germline CDR1 is SEHNR and CDR2 FQNEAQ (reference sequence). Trimming removed 1 base at V and 5 bases at J, with 11 bases between. The method was immunoSEQ multiplex PCR; TCRdb's version includes in-frame clones alone and lacks a portion of them. The sample shows tens of thousands of clones, around 82% of them seen only once. Findings of the study overall: Compared with others, partial responders at 0.1-3.0 mg/kg displayed clonal expansion among the lowest. On average, CD8+ T cells had more expanded clones than CD4+.

The receptor was isolated from an adult with an advanced solid tumor such as melanoma, head and neck, liver or kidney cancer. Sequencing used CD4+ or CD8+ T cells sorted from blood, obtained in a trial of the OX40 agonist ivuxolimab. The chain links TRBV7-9 to TRBJ1-2; D unresolved. The CDR3 region has the DNA TGTGCCAGCAGCTTAGGGGGTCTCAAATATGGCTACACCTTC. Translated, it gives CASSLGGLKYGYTF.